One and the same sample provided the 21 T cell receptor beta chains below, sequenced in a study of CD8+ T cells in alopecia areata. In each case, RNA was isolated and then reverse transcribed into cDNA as the sequencing template. The assay was immunoSEQ multiplex PCR, and TCRdb's table has in-frame clones only and misses some. This sample has about 150,000 clones, with around 50% found just once. Sequencing was performed on CD4+ T cells sorted from blood, taken at week 0. The source is a human donor with alopecia areata.

V gene TRBV5-1 combines with J gene TRBJ2-5; D is uncertain. The CDR3 runs 14 residues. Between the trimmed V and J ends, which lost 0 bases and 1 base, there was a span of 7 bases. Germline V gene lookup returns CDR1 SGHRS and CDR2 YFSETQ. CDR3 loop: CASSLEMLQETQYF. The CDR3 bases are TGCGCCAGCAGCTTGGAAATGCTCCAAGAGACCCAGTACTTC.

This chain links TRBV6-6 with TRBJ1-5, with 7 bases that match TRBD1. Germline assignment: CDR1 MNHNY and CDR2 SVGAGI (reference sequence). Trimming removed 2 bases from V and 7 bases from J; junction bases left unmatched: 11. The CDR3 totals 16 residues. CDR3 DNA sequence: TGTGCCAGCAGTTACACTCCGGGACAGTCGTACCAGCCCCAGCATTTT. It yields the protein CASSYTPGQSYQPQHF.

The chain links TRBV25-1 to TRBJ2-7; D may be TRBD1 or TRBD2 (5 bases each). The CDR3 contains 12 residues. Germline CDR1 and CDR2: MGHDK and SYGVNS. The V end lost 8 bases, the J end lost 5 bases, and 13 bases lay between the germline ends. CDR3 sequence (DNA): TGTGCCAGCTCCCTGCGAGGGGACGAGCAGTACTTC. Amino acids: CASSLRGDEQYF.

There are a few counts of this clone. V and J are TRBV7-2 and TRBJ2-7; 10 positions agree with TRBD1. The CDR3 is 15 residues long. CDR1 SGHTA and CDR2 FQGNSA come from the germline V gene. The trim removed 5 bases at V and 2 bases at J, leaving 6 bases unmatched. Here the CDR3 DNA reads TGTGCCAGCAGCAAGCCGGGACAGGGGACCTACGAGCAGTACTTC. It is translated as CASSKPGQGTYEQYF.

The sample holds one count of this clone. This CDR3 reads CASSQPGGERRETQYF. CDR3 DNA: TGTGCCAGCAGCCAACCCGGGGGGGAACGGAGAGAGACCCAGTACTTC. The chain joins TRBV4-2 to TRBJ2-5; 8 nucleotides match TRBD2. Losses at the gene ends were 2 bases for V and 4 bases for J; bases not matched to a gene: 9. Per the germline V gene, CDR1 is LGHNA and CDR2 is YNFKEQ. This CDR3 region has 16 residues.

The chain couples TRBV6-5 to TRBJ2-7, with TRBD2 matching over 8 bases. CDR3 length equals 14 residues. V trimming: 4 bases; J trimming: 4 bases; junction bases outside the gene matches: 6. The germline V gene encodes CDR1 MNHEY and CDR2 SVGAGI. CDR3 in amino acids: CASSSGTRRYEQYF. The DNA for the CDR3 is TGTGCCAGCAGTTCTGGGACTAGAAGGTACGAGCAGTACTTC.

The chain uses TRBV29-1 and TRBJ1-1, with 7 bases identical to TRBD1. This CDR3 has 13 amino acids. Germline V gives CDR1 SQVTM, CDR2 ANQGSEA. The ends lost 5 bases at V and 2 bases at J; junction bases unmatched: 5. The CDR3 DNA sequence: TGCAGCGTTACGGGACAGCAAAACACTGAAGCTTTCTTT. Residues: CSVTGQQNTEAFF.

The chain has TRBV6-5 and TRBJ2-5; TRBD2 aligns across 14 bases. V lost 5 bases to trimming and J lost 5 bases; unmatched junction nucleotides: 4. The CDR3 contains 15 residues. CDR1 is MNHEY, CDR2 SVGAGI, per germline. The CDR3, as DNA: TGTGCCAGCAGTCGGACTAGCGGGGGGAGGGAGACCCAGTACTTC. It encodes CASSRTSGGRETQYF.

The chain couples TRBV25-1 to TRBJ1-6; a possible D gene is TRBD1 (5 bases). V lost 1 base to trimming and J lost 5 bases, with 9 bases between them. The CDR3 covers 15 residues. Germline V lookup: CDR1 MGHDK, CDR2 SYGVNS. CDR3 coding DNA: TGTGCCAGCAGTGAATCGGGGCGGAATAATTCACCCCTCCACTTT. It translates to CASSESGRNNSPLHF.

The chain employs TRBV11-2 and TRBJ2-5; 7 nucleotides line up with TRBD2. The CDR3 is made up of 14 amino acids. V was clipped by 2 bases and J by 4 bases; unmatched bases: 4. The germline gives CDR1 SGHAT, CDR2 FQNNGV. Here the CDR3 DNA reads TGTGCCAGCAGCTTATTGACTAGCTCAGAGACCCAGTACTTC. Residues: CASSLLTSSETQYF.

In this sample, this clone turned up a few times. The rearrangement uses TRBV4-1 and TRBJ1-2; D unclear. This CDR3 contains 15 residues. V lost 1 base and J 4 bases, leaving 13 bases between the germline ends. Germline CDR1 MGHRA, CDR2 YSYEKL. The DNA for the CDR3 is TGCGCCAGCAGCCAAGCCCAAGCGGTTACCTATGGCTACACCTTC. Protein: CASSQAQAVTYGYTF.

The genes are TRBV29-1 and TRBJ1-6; no definite D call. CDR3 length: 14 amino acids. Per the germline V gene, CDR1 is SQVTM and CDR2 is ANQGSEA. The germline V and J ends were trimmed by 7 bases and 6 bases, with 16 bases remaining between them. CDR3 DNA sequence: TGCAGCGCTCAAGGTCCCGGAGGTAATTCACCCCTCCACTTT. Amino acids: CSAQGPGGNSPLHF.

This clone was recorded a few times. The chain recombines TRBV7-2 with TRBJ1-2; D uncertain. The CDR3 spans 14 residues. Between the trimmed V and J ends, which lost 5 bases and 7 bases, there was a span of 17 bases. CDR1 SGHTA and CDR2 FQGNSA come from the germline V gene. The CDR3: CASSPWTSAGGYTF. CDR3 DNA: TGTGCCAGCAGCCCCTGGACCTCTGCGGGTGGCTACACCTTC.

The chain uses TRBV5-1 and TRBJ2-6; 7 bases are shared with TRBD1. The CDR3 is 17 amino acids. Per germline, CDR1 SGHRS and CDR2 YFSETQ. V trimming: 2 bases; J trimming: 4 bases; junction bases outside the gene matches: 9. The CDR3 DNA is TGCGCCAGCAGCTTAACAGGGGAGTCGCGCGGGGCCAACGTCCTGACTTTC. Amino acid sequence: CASSLTGESRGANVLTF.

The rearrangement uses TRBV30 and TRBJ2-5, with D hard to call. Germline assignment: CDR1 GTSNPN and CDR2 SVGIG (reference sequence). V lost 0 bases and J 3 bases, leaving 8 bases between the germline ends. The CDR3 covers 13 residues. The chain's CDR3 is CAWSVGLEETQYF. CDR3 DNA: TGTGCCTGGAGTGTAGGTCTAGAAGAGACCCAGTACTTC.

A word on this clone: This specimen includes other DNA sequences encoding the same CDR3. This chain joins TRBV29-1 and TRBJ1-5; D is undetermined. The CDR3 is 12 residues long. V gave up 4 bases and J gave up 3 bases, with 7 bases separating them. CDR1 is SQVTM, CDR2 ANQGSEA, per germline. This CDR3 is CSVGDINQPQHF. CDR3 bases: TGCAGCGTTGGAGACATCAATCAGCCCCAGCATTTT.

This clone was seen a handful of times. The rearrangement joins TRBV29-1 to TRBJ2-5; perhaps TRBD1 as D (6 bases). The CDR3 is 13 amino acids. V shed 6 bases and J shed 3 bases, with 14 bases lying between them. Germline V gene sequence: CDR1 SQVTM, CDR2 ANQGSEA. CDR3 nucleotide sequence: TGCAGCGTGGCCCGGACAGTAGAAGAGACCCAGTACTTC. It yields the protein CSVARTVEETQYF.

The chain joins TRBV5-1 to TRBJ2-7; the D gene is possibly TRBD1 (6 bases). The germline CDR1 and CDR2 sequences are SGHRS and YFSETQ. The ends were cut back, 0 bases at V and 2 bases at J, with 12 bases in the middle. This CDR3 comprises 15 residues. This chain's CDR3 is CASSLAPGVTYEQYF. DNA for the CDR3: TGCGCCAGCAGCTTGGCCCCAGGGGTCACCTACGAGCAGTACTTC. Variable domain in full (rest from reference TRBV5-1 and TRBJ2-7): KAGVTQTPRYLIKTRGQQVTLSCSPISGHRSVSWYQQTPGQGLQFLFEYFSETQRNKGNFPGRFSGRQFSNSRSEMNVSTLELGDSALYLCASSLAPGVTYEQYFGPGTRLTVT.

This clone was observed a handful of times. The chain carries TRBV2 and TRBJ2-1, with D perhaps TRBD1 (5 bases). The CDR3 is 13 amino acids. Germline CDR1 reads SNHLY; CDR2 reads FYNNEI. Trimming took 4 bases from V and 3 from J, leaving 7 bases between them. The CDR3 is CASSGQYYNEQFF. DNA for the CDR3: TGTGCCAGCAGTGGACAGTACTACAATGAGCAGTTCTTC. Drawing the rest from reference TRBV2 and TRBJ2-1, the complete variable domain is EPEVTQTPSHQVTQMGQEVILRCVPISNHLYFYWYRQILGQKVEFLVSFYNNEISEKSEIFDDQFSVERPDGSNFTLKIRSTKLEDSAMYFCASSGQYYNEQFFGPGTRLTVL.

V gene TRBV5-1 combines with J gene TRBJ1-5; no clear D gene. The CDR3 is made up of 16 amino acids. The germline V gene has CDR1 SGHRS and CDR2 YFSETQ. Trimming removed 1 base from V and 0 bases from J, with 11 bases in between. In DNA form, the CDR3 reads TGCGCCAGCAGCTTGAAGATGCGGAATAGCAATCAGCCCCAGCATTTT. It yields the protein CASSLKMRNSNQPQHF.

The chain uses TRBV4-2 and TRBJ2-5; 7 bases agree with TRBD2. The CDR3 consists of 16 residues. V gave up 0 bases and J gave up 1 base; unmatched junction bases: 5. The germline gives CDR1 LGHNA, CDR2 YNFKEQ. DNA for the CDR3: TGTGCCAGCAGCCAAGATCTTAGGACTAGCCAAGAGACCCAGTACTTC. Translating it yields CASSQDLRTSQETQYF.